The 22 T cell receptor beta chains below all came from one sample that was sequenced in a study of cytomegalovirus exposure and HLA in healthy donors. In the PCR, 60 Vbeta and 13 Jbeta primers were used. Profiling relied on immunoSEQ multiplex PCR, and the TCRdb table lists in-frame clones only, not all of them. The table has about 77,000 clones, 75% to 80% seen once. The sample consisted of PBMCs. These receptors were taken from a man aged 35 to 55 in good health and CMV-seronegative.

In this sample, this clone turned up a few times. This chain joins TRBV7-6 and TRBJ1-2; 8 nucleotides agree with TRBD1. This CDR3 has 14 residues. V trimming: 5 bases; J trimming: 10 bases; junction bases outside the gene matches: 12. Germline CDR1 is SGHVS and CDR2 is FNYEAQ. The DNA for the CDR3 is TGTGCCAGCAGCACAGGGGGGGACCATTATCCCTACACCTTC. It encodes CASSTGGDHYPYTF.

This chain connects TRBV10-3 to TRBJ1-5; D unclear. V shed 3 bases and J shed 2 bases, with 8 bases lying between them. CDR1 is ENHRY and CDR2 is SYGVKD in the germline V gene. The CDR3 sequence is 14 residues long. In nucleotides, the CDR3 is TGTGCCATCAGTGATGTACCGGGCAATCAGCCCCAGCATTTT. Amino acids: CAISDVPGNQPQHF.

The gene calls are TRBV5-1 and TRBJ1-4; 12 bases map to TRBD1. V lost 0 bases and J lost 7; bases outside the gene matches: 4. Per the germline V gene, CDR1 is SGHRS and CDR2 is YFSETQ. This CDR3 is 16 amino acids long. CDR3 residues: CASSLEWGQGAEKLFF. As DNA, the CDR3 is TGCGCCAGCAGCTTGGAGTGGGGACAGGGGGCTGAAAAACTGTTTTTT.

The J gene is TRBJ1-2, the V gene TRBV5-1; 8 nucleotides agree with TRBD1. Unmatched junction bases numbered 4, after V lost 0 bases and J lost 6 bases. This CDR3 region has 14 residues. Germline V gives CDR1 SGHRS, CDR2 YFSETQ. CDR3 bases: TGCGCCAGCAGCTTGGAGGCAGGGGGCGATGGCTACACCTTC. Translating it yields CASSLEAGGDGYTF.

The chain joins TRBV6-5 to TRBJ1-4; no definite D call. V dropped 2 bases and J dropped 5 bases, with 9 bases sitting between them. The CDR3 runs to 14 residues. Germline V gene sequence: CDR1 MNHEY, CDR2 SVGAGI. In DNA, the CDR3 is TGTGCCAGCAGTTACCTGTCCGTAAATGAAAAACTGTTTTTT. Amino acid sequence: CASSYLSVNEKLFF.

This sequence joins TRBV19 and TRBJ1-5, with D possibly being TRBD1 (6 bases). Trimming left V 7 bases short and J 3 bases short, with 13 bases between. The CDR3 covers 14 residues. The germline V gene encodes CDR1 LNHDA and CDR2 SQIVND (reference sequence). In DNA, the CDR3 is TGTGCCAGTAACCACAGGGCTTCCAATCAGCCCCAGCATTTT. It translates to CASNHRASNQPQHF.

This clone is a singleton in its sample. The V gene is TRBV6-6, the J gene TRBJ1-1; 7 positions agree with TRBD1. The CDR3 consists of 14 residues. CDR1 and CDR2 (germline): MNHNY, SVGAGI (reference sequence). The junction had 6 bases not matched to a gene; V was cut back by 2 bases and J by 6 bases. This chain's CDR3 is CASSYRQGRAEAFF. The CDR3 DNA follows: TGTGCCAGCAGTTACCGACAGGGTCGGGCTGAAGCTTTCTTT.

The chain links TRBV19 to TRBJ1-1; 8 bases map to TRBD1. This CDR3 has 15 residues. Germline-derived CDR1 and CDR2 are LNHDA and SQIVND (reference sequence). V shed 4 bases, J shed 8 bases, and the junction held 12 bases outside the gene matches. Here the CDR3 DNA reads TGTGCCAGTAGTAACCGGGACAGGAGGTTTTCCGAAGCTTTCTTT. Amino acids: CASSNRDRRFSEAFF.

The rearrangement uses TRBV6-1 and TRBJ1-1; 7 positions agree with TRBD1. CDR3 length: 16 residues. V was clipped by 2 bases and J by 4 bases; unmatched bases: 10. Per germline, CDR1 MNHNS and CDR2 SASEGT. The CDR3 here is CASSEKVYRGGTEAFF. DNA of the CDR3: TGTGCCAGCAGTGAAAAAGTCTACAGGGGAGGCACTGAAGCTTTCTTT.

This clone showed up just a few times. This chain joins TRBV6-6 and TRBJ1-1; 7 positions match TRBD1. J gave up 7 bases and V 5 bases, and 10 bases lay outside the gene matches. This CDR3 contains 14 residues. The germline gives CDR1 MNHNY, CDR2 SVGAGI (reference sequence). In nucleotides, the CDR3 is TGTGCCAGCAGTCCCGACAGGGTGGGGATTGAAGCTTTCTTT. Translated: CASSPDRVGIEAFF.

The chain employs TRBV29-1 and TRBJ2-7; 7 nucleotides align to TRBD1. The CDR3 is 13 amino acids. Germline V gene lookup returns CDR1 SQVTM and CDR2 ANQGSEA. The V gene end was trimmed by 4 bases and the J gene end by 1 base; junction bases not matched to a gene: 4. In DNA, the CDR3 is TGCAGCGTTGGACAGGGTACATCCTACGAGCAGTACTTC. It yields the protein CSVGQGTSYEQYF.

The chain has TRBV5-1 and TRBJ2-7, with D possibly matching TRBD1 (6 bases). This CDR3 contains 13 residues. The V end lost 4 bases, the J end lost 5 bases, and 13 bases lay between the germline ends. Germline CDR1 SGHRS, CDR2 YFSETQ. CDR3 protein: CASSQGSGNEQYF. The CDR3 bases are TGCGCCAGCAGCCAGGGGTCGGGGAACGAGCAGTACTTC.

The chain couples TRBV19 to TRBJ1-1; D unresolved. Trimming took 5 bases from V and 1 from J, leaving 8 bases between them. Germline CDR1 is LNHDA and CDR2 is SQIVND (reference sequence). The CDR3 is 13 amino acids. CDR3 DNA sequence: TGTGCCAGTAGTTTACAGAAGAACACTGAAGCTTTCTTT. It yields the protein CASSLQKNTEAFF.

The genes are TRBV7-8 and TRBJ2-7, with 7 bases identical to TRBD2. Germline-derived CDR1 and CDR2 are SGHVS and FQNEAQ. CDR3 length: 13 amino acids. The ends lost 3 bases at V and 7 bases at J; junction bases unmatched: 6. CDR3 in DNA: TGTGCCAGCAGCTTCCTGGAGGGAGGGGAGCAGTACTTC. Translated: CASSFLEGGEQYF.

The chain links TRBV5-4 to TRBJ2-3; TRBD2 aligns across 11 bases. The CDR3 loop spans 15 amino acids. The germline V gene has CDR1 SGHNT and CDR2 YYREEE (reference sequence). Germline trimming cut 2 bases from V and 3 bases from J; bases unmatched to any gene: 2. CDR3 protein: CASSFTSGGTDTQYF. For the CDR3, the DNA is TGTGCCAGCAGCTTTACTAGCGGGGGAACAGATACGCAGTATTTT. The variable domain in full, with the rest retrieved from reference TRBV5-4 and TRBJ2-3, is ETGVTQSPTHLIKTRGQQVTLRCSSQSGHNTVSWYQQALGQGPQFIFQYYREEENGRGNFPPRFSGLQFPNYSSELNVNALELDDSALYLCASSFTSGGTDTQYFGPGTRLTVL.

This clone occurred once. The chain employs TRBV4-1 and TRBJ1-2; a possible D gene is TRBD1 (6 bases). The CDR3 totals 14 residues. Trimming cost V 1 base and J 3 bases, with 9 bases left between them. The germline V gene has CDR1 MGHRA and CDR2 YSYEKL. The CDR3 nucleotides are TGCGCCAGCAGCCAAGCCCCAGGGGACTATGGCTACACCTTC. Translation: CASSQAPGDYGYTF.

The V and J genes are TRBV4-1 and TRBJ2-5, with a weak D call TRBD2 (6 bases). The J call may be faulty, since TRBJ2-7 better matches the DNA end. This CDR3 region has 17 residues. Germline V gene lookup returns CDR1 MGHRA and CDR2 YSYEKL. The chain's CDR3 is CASSQSGSTLSSYEQYF. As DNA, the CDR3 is TGCGCCAGCAGCCAATCCGGGAGCACCCTGAGCTCCTACGAGCAGTACTTC.

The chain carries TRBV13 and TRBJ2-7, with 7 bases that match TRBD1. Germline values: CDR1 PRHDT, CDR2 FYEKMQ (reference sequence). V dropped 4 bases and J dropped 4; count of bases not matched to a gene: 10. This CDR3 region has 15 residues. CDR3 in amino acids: CASSSVAHRGYEQYF. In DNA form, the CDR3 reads TGTGCCAGCAGCTCCGTGGCTCACAGGGGTTACGAGCAGTACTTC.

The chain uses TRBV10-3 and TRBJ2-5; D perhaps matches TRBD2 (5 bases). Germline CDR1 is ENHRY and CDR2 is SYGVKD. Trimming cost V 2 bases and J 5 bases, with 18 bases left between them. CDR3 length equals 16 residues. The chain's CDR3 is CAISEAVDPTGETQYF. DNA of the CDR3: TGTGCCATCAGTGAGGCCGTTGACCCTACGGGGGAGACCCAGTACTTC.

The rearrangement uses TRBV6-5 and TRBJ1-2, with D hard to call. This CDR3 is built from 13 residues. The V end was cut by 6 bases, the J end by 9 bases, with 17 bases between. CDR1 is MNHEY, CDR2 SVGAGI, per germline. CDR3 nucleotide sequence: TGTGCCAGCAGCTCCCCGTCTCCTCCTAGCTACACCTTC. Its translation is CASSSPSPPSYTF.

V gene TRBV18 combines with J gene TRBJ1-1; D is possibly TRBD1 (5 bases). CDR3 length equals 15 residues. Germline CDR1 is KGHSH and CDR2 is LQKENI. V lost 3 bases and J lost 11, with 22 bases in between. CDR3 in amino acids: CASSPSATAPRWAFF. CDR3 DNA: TGTGCCAGCTCACCCTCCGCGACAGCCCCTAGATGGGCTTTCTTT.

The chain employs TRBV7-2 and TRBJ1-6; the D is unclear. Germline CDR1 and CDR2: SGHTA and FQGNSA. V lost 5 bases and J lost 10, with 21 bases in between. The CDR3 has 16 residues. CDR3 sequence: CASSRTSSGEGSPLHF. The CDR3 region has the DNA TGTGCCAGCAGCCGGACTTCTTCTGGGGAAGGATCACCCCTCCACTTT.